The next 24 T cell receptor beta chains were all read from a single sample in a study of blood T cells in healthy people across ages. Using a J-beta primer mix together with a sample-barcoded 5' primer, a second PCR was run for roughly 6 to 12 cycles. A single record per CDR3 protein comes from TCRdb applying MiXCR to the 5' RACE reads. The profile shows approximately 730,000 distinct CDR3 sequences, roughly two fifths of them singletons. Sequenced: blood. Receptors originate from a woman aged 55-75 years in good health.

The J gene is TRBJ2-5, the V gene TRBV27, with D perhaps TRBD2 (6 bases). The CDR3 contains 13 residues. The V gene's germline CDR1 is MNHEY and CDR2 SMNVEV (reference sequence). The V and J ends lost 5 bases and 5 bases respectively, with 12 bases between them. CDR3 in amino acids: CASSTLASETQYF. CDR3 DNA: TGTGCCAGCAGTACACTAGCTTCCGAGACCCAGTACTTC.

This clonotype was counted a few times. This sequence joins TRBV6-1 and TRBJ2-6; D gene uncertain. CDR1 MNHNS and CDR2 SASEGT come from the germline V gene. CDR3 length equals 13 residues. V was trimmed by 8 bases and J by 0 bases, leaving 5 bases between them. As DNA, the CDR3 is TGTGCCAGCGGATACTCTGGGGCCAACGTCCTGACTTTC. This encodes CASGYSGANVLTF.

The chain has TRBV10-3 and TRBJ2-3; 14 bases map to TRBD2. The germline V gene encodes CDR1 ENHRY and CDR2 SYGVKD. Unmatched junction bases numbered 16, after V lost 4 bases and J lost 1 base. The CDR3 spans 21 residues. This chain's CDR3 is CAISAPSPGLAGVIRTDTQYF. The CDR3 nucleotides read TGTGCCATCAGTGCGCCTTCTCCGGGACTAGCGGGGGTAATCCGCACAGATACGCAGTATTTT.

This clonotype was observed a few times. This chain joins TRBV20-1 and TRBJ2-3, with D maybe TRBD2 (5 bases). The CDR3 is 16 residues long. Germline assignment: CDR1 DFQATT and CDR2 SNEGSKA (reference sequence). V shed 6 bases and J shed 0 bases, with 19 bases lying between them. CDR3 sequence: CSAASRVTSSTDTQYF. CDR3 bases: TGCAGTGCCGCTTCGAGGGTAACATCTAGCACAGATACGCAGTATTTT.

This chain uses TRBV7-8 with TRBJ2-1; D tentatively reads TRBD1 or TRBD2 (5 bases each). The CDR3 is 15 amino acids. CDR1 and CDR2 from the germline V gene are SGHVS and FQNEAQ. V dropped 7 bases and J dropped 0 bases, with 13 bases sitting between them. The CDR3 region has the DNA TGTGCCAGCAATTGGGACCACTACTCCTACAATGAGCAGTTCTTC. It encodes CASNWDHYSYNEQFF.

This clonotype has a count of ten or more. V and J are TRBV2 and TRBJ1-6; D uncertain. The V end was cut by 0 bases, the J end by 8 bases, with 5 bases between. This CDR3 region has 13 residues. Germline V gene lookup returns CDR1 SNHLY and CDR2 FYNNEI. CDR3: CASSEATYSPLHF. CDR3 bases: TGTGCCAGCAGTGAAGCCACTTATTCACCCCTCCACTTT.

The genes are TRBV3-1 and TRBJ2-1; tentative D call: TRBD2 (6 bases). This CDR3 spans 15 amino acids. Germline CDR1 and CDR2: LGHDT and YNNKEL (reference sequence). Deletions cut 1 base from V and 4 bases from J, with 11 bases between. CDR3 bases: TGTGCCAGCAGCCAAGGCAGAGGGACTTACAATGAGCAGTTCTTC. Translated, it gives CASSQGRGTYNEQFF.

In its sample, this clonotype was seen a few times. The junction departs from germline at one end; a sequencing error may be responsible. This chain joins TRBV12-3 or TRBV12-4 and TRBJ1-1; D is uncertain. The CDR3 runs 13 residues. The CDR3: CASSLARNTEAFF. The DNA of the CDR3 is TGTGCCAGCAGCTTAGCCAGGAACACTGAAGCTTTCTTT.

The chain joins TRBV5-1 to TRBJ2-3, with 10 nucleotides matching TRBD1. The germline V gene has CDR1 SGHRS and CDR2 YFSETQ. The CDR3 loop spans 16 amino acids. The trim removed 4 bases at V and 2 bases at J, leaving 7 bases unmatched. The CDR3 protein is CASSRDRGLDTDTQYF. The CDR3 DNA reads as TGCGCCAGCAGCAGGGACAGGGGCTTGGACACAGATACGCAGTATTTT.

The CDR3 sequence: CASCYYNEQYF. DNA of the CDR3: TGTGCCAGCTGTTACTACAATGAGCAGTACTTC. V is TRBV12-3 or TRBV12-4 and J is TRBJ2-7, with unresolved D. Trimming cost V 8 bases and J 7 bases, with 12 bases left between them. The CDR3 contains 11 residues.

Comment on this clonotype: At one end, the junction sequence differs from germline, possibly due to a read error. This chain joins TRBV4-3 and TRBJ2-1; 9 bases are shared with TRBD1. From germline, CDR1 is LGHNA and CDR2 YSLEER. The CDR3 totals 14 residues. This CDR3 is CASSRDRGNNEPFF. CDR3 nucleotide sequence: TGCGCCAGCAGCCGCGACAGGGGGAACAATGAGCCGTTCTTC.

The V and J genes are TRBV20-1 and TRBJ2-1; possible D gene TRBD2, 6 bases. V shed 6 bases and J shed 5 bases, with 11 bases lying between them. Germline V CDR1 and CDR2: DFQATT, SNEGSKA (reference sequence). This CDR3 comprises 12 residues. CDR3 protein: CSAGTRNNEQFF. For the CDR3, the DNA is TGCAGTGCGGGGACTCGCAACAATGAGCAGTTCTTC.

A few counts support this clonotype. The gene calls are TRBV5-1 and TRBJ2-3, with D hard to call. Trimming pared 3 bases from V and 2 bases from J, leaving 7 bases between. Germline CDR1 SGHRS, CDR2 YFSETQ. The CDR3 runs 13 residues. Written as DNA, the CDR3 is TGCGCCAGCAGCTGGGCGGACACAGATACGCAGTATTTT. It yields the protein CASSWADTDTQYF.

The CDR3 sequence is CAWGRDSTDTQYF. The CDR3 DNA is TGTGCCTGGGGCCGGGACAGCACAGATACGCAGTATTTT. The chain recombines TRBV30 with TRBJ2-3; D tentatively reads TRBD1 or TRBD2 (5 bases each). This CDR3 has 13 residues. CDR1 is GTSNPN and CDR2 is SVGIG in the germline V gene (reference sequence). Deletions cut 5 bases from V and 0 bases from J, with 9 bases between. The whole variable domain, remainder taken from reference TRBV30 and TRBJ2-3, is SQTIHQWPATLVQPVGSPLSLECTVEGTSNPNLYWYRQAAGRGLQLLFYSVGIGQISSEVPQNLSASRPQDRQFILSSKKLLLSDSGFYLCAWGRDSTDTQYFGPGTRLTVL.

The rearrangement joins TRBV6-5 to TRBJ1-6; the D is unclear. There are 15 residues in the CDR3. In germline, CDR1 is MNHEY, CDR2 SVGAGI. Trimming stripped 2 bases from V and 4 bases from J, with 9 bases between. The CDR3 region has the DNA TGTGCCAGCAGTTACGAGCCAACTTATAATTCACCCCTCCACTTT. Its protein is CASSYEPTYNSPLHF.

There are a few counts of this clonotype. The DNA of the CDR3 is TGTGCCAGCAGCAACAGGGGGCTGGAGACCCAGTACTTC. Translated, it gives CASSNRGLETQYF. The gene calls are TRBV3-1 and TRBJ2-7; 9 bases are shared with TRBD1. The J call is doubtful: the DNA matches TRBJ2-5 better. CDR3 length: 13 residues. Germline assignment: CDR1 LGHDT and CDR2 YNNKEL (reference sequence).

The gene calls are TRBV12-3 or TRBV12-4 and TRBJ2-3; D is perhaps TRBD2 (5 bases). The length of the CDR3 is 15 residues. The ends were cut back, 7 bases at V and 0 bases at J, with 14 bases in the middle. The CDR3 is CASTRPGKSTDTQYF. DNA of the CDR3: TGTGCCAGCACCAGACCGGGAAAGAGCACAGATACGCAGTATTTT.

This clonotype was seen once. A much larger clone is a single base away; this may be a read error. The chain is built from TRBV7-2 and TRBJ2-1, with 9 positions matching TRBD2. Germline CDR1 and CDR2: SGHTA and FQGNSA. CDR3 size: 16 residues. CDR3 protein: CASSLGGGRVYSEQFF. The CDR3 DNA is TGTGCCAGCAGCTTAGGCGGCGGGAGGGTTTACAGTGAGCAGTTCTTC.

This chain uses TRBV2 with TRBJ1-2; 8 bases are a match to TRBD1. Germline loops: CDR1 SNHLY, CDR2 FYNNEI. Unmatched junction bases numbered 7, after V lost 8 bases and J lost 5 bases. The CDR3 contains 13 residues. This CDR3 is CASPDRAWYGYTF. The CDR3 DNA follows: TGTGCCAGCCCGGACAGGGCTTGGTATGGCTACACCTTC.

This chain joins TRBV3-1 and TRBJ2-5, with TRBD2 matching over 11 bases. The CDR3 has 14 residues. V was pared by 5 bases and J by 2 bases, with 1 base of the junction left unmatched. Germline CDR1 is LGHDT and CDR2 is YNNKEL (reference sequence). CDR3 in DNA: TGTGCCAGCAGCGGGACTAGCGGACAAGAGACCCAGTACTTC. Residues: CASSGTSGQETQYF.

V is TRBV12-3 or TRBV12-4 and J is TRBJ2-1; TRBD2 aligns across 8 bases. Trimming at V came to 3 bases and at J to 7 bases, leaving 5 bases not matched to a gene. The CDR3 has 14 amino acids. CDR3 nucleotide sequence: TGTGCCAGCAGTTTGAGCGGGAGTAGAAATGAGCAGTTCTTC. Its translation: CASSLSGSRNEQFF.

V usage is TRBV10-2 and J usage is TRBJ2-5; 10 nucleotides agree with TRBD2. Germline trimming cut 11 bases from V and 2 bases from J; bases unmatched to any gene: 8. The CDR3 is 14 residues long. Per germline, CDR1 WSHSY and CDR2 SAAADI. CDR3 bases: TGCGCCCTGTCAGCGGGAGGGCTTCAAGAGACCCAGTACTTC. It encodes CALSAGGLQETQYF.

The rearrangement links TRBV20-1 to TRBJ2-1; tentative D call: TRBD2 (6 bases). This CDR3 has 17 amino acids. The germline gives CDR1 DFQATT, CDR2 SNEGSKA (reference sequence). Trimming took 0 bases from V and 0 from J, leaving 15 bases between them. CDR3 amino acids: CSARDQRTGSSYNEQFF. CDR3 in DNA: TGCAGTGCTAGAGATCAAAGAACCGGGAGCTCCTACAATGAGCAGTTCTTC.

This CDR3 reads CASSQNVPSTGSREKLFF. DNA for the CDR3: TGTGCCAGCAGCCAAAATGTCCCCAGCACGGGGTCGCGTGAAAAACTGTTTTTT. The chain has TRBV2 and TRBJ1-4; the D is unclear. Germline CDR1 SNHLY, CDR2 FYNNEI. Trimming pared 6 bases from V and 7 bases from J, leaving 27 bases between. The CDR3 contains 18 residues.